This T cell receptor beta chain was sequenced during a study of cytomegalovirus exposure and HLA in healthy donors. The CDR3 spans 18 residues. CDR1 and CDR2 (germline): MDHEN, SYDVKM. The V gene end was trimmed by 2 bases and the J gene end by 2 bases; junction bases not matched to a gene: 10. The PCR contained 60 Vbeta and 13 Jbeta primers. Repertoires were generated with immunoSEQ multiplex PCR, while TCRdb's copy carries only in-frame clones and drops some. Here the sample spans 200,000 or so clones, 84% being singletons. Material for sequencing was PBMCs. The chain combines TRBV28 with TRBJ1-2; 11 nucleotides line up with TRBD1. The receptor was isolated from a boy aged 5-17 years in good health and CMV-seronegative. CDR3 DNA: TGTGCCAGCAGTTTACCGGGACAGGGGGACCTTTCCAACTATGGCTACACCTTC. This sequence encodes CASSLPGQGDLSNYGYTF.